The 13 T cell receptor beta chains given below trace back to one sample, sequenced in a study of blood T cell repertoires in COVID-19 (dated by TCRdb to about 2020). The library was prepared using the immunoSEQ multiplex PCR assay. TCRdb provides this immuneACCESS table in a form limited to in-frame rearrangements. Some clones are lacking; in checked studies, under half of them reflect an unresolved V gene, and why the rest are absent is not known. The sample includes approximately 110,000 clones, with about 75% observed a single time. The ten largest make up about 6% of the sample. Sequencing was carried out using peripheral blood. These receptor sequences come from a man of 80 years or more with acute or convalescent COVID-19.

The chain recombines TRBV20-1 with TRBJ1-2; 7 bases fit TRBD1. CDR1 and CDR2 from the germline V gene are DFQATT and SNEGSKA (reference sequence). There are 14 residues in the CDR3. J gave up 8 bases and V 3 bases, and 12 bases lay outside the gene matches. As DNA, the CDR3 is TGCAGTGCTAGTCGCGAGGGGGCAGTGGGGGGCTACACCTTC. Protein sequence: CSASREGAVGGYTF.

This chain links TRBV28 with TRBJ1-5; the D gene is possibly TRBD1 (5 bases). Per the germline V gene, CDR1 is MDHEN and CDR2 is SYDVKM. With 2 bases removed from V and 2 bases from J, the gap between germline ends came to 16 bases. This CDR3 is 17 amino acids long. The CDR3 DNA follows: TGTGCCAGCAGTTTACTTGGTGGGGCGGGGGGCAATCAGCCCCAGCATTTT. It is translated as CASSLLGGAGGNQPQHF.

This chain uses TRBV28 with TRBJ2-4; D possibly corresponds to TRBD1 (6 bases). The CDR3 covers 13 residues. V lost 5 bases to trimming and J lost 7 bases, with 12 bases between them. Germline CDR1 and CDR2: MDHEN and SYDVKM. CDR3 sequence reads: CASSPPTGNIQYF. Here the CDR3 DNA reads TGTGCCAGCAGTCCCCCAACAGGGAACATTCAGTACTTC.

A single count supports this clone. The chain joins TRBV2 to TRBJ1-1; TRBD1 agrees at 7 bases. After removal of 5 bases from V and 11 bases from J, the junction contained 8 bases not matched to a gene. Germline CDR1 SNHLY, CDR2 FYNNEI. The CDR3 runs to 12 residues. The CDR3 DNA sequence: TGTGCCAGCAGTCCGGACAGGTCTAATGCTTTCTTT. Its protein product is CASSPDRSNAFF.

The chain is built from TRBV28 and TRBJ1-2; 7 bases map to TRBD1. Germline trimming cut 4 bases from V and 5 bases from J; bases unmatched to any gene: 4. The CDR3 spans 13 residues. Germline CDR1 is MDHEN and CDR2 is SYDVKM. The CDR3 region is CASSSQGEYGYTF. The CDR3 bases are TGTGCCAGCAGTTCCCAGGGGGAATATGGCTACACCTTC.

This clone was recorded a few times. This chain connects TRBV9 to TRBJ2-1, with 11 bases fitting TRBD2. CDR1 is SGDLS and CDR2 is YYNGEE in the germline V gene. CDR3 size: 16 residues. With 4 bases clipped from V and 3 bases from J, the junction kept 6 bases outside the gene matches. The CDR3 DNA follows: TGTGCCAGCAGCACTGGGACTAGCGGACTCTACAATGAGCAGTTCTTC. As protein: CASSTGTSGLYNEQFF. The complete variable domain, with remaining parts taken from reference TRBV9 and TRBJ2-1, reads DSGVTQTPKHLITATGQRVTLRCSPRSGDLSVYWYQQSLDQGLQFLIQYYNGEERAKGNILERFSAQQFPDLHSELNLSSLELGDSALYFCASSTGTSGLYNEQFFGPGTRLTVL.

This chain joins TRBV2 and TRBJ2-5; TRBD2 is a possible D gene (5 bases). CDR1 and CDR2 (germline): SNHLY, FYNNEI. The CDR3 runs to 11 residues. Trimming took 6 bases from V and 7 from J, leaving 9 bases between them. The CDR3 DNA follows: TGTGCCAGCAGGGACCGGGGGACCCAGTACTTC. This gives the protein CASRDRGTQYF. Full variable domain (missing parts from reference TRBV2 and TRBJ2-5): EPEVTQTPSHQVTQMGQEVILRCVPISNHLYFYWYRQILGQKVEFLVSFYNNEISEKSEIFDDQFSVERPDGSNFTLKIRSTKLEDSAMYFCASRDRGTQYFGPGTRLLVL.

The rearrangement uses TRBV27 and TRBJ1-4; 7 bases are shared with TRBD1. CDR3 length: 15 residues. V trimming: 6 bases; J trimming: 5 bases; junction bases outside the gene matches: 9. Germline lookup yields CDR1 MNHEY and CDR2 SMNVEV (reference sequence). The CDR3 loop reads CASRLRDRRNEKLFF. The CDR3 region has the DNA TGTGCCAGCAGACTCCGGGACAGACGGAATGAAAAACTGTTTTTT.

The J gene is TRBJ1-5, the V gene TRBV6-2 or TRBV6-3; D ambiguous. Germline values: CDR1 MNHEY, CDR2 SVGEGT. Trimming left V 5 bases short and J 1 base short, with 12 bases between. The CDR3 is 15 amino acids. CDR3 sequence (DNA): TGTGCCAGCAGTCGCGATCTTTGGAGCAATCAGCCCCAGCATTTT. Encoded protein: CASSRDLWSNQPQHF.

The chain is built from TRBV6-5 and TRBJ1-1; 8 bases map to TRBD1. The CDR3 is 16 amino acids. Germline V CDR1 and CDR2: MNHEY, SVGAGI. V lost 0 bases, J lost 0 bases, and 3 bases stayed unmatched. This CDR3 reads CASSYSSGGMNTEAFF. CDR3 bases: TGTGCCAGCAGTTACTCGTCAGGGGGCATGAACACTGAAGCTTTCTTT.

This clone has a handful of counts. The chain joins TRBV6-6 to TRBJ2-2, with 9 bases that match TRBD2. The CDR3 is 16 amino acids. CDR1 MNHNY and CDR2 SVGAGI come from the germline V gene (reference sequence). With 0 bases clipped from V and 7 bases from J, the junction kept 6 bases outside the gene matches. CDR3 in DNA: TGTGCCAGCAGTTACTCGGCTAGCGGGAAGAACGGGGAGCTGTTTTTT. It codes for CASSYSASGKNGELFF.

CDR3 nucleotide sequence: TGTGCCAGTAGCAATTACGACAGAACCCAAGAGACCCAGTACTTC. Its protein product is CASSNYDRTQETQYF. The V and J genes are TRBV19 and TRBJ2-5; possible D gene TRBD1, 5 bases. V dropped 6 bases and J dropped 1 base, with 15 bases sitting between them. The CDR3 is made up of 15 amino acids. Germline-derived CDR1 and CDR2 are LNHDA and SQIVND (reference sequence).

V is TRBV7-6 and J is TRBJ2-7; 8 bases agree with TRBD1. V trimming: 5 bases; J trimming: 3 bases; junction bases outside the gene matches: 3. This CDR3 contains 13 residues. The germline gives CDR1 SGHVS, CDR2 FNYEAQ. The CDR3 DNA sequence: TGTGCCAGCAGCGAAACAGGGGGCTACGAGCAGTACTTC. Its translation: CASSETGGYEQYF.